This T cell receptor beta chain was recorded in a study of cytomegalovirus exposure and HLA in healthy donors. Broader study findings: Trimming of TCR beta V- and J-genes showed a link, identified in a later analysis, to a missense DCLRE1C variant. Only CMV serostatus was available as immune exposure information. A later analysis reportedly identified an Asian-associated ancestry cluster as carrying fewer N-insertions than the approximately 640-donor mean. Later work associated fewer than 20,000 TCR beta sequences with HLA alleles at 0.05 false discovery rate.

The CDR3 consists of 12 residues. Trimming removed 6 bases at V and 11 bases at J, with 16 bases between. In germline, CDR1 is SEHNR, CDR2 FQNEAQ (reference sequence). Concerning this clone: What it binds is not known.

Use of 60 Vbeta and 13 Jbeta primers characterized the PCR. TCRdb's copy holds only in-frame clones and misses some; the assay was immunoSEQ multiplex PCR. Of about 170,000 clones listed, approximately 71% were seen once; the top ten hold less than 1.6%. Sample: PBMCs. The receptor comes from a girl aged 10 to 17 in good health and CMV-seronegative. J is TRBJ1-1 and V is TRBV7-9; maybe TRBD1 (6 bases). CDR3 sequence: CASREGGLTAFF. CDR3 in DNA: TGTGCCAGCAGAGAGGGGGGGTTGACGGCTTTCTTT.